The TCR beta chain described here comes from a study of blood T cell repertoires in COVID-19. Germline-derived CDR1 and CDR2 are MNHNS and SASEGT. Trimming removed 3 bases from V and 7 bases from J, with 13 bases in between. This CDR3 spans 15 amino acids. This table comes from immunoSEQ multiplex PCR, and its TCRdb copy is limited to in-frame clones, with some not included. The repertoire consists of about 220,000 clones, with approximately 80% occurring once and the leading ten covering roughly 1.3%. V usage is TRBV6-1 and J usage is TRBJ1-6, with D perhaps TRBD1 (6 bases). Input material: PBMCs or T cells enriched from blood (not recorded which). The clonotype originates from a woman aged 40-49 years with acute COVID-19. The CDR3 here is CASSESGTNNSPLHF. DNA of the CDR3: TGTGCCAGCAGTGAGTCCGGGACAAACAATTCACCCCTCCACTTT.